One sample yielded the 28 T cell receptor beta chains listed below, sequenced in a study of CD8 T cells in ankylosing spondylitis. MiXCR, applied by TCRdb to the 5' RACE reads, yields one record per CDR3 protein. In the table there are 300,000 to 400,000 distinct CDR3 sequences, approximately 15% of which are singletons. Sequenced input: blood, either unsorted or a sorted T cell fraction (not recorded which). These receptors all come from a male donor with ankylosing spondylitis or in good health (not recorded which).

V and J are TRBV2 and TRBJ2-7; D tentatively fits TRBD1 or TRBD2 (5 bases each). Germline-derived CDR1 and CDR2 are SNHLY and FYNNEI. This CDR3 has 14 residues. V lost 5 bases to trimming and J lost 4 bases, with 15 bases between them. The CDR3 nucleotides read TGTGCCAGCAGTACCTCCGGGACCTTTTACGAGCAGTACTTC. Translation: CASSTSGTFYEQYF.

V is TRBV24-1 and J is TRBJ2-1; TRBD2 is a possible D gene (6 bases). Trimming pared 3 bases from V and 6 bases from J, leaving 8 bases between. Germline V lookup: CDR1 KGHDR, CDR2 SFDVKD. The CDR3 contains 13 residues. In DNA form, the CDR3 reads TGTGCCACCAGTGATGGGGGGTCCAATGAGCAGTTCTTC. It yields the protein CATSDGGSNEQFF.

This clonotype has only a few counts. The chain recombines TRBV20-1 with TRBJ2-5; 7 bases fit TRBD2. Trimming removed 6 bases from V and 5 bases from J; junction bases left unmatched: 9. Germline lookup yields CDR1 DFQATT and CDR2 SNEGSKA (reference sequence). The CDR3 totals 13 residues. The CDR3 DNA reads TGCAGTGCACAATGGACTAGTCGGGAGACCCAGTACTTC. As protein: CSAQWTSRETQYF.

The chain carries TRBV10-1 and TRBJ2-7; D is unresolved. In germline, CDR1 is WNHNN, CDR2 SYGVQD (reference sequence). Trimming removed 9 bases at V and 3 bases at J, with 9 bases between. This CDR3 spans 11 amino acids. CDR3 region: CASPLLYEQYF. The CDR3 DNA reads TGCGCCAGTCCCTTACTCTACGAGCAGTACTTC.

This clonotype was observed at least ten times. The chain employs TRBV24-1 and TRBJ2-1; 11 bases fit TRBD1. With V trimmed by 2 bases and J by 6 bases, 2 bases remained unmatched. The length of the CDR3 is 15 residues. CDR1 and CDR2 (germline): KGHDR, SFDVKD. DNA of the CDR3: TGTGCCACCAGTGATTCTGGGACAGGGGGCAATGAGCAGTTCTTC. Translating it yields CATSDSGTGGNEQFF.

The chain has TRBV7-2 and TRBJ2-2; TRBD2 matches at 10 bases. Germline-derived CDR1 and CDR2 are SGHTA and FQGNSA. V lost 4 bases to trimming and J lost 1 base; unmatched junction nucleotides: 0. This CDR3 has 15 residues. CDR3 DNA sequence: TGTGCCAGCAGCTCTAGCGGGGGGAACACCGGGGAGCTGTTTTTT. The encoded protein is CASSSSGGNTGELFF.

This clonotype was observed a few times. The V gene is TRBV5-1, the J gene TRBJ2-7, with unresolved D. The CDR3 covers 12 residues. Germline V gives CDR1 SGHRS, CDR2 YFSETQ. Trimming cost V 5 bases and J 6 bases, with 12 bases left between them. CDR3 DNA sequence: TGCGCCAGCAGTTCCGGTCCTTCCGAGCAGTACTTC. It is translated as CASSSGPSEQYF.

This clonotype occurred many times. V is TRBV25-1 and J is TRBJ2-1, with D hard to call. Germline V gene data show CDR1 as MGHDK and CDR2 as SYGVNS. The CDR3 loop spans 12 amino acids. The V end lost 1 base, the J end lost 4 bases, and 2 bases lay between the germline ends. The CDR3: CASSESYNEQFF. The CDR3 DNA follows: TGTGCCAGCAGTGAATCGTACAATGAGCAGTTCTTC. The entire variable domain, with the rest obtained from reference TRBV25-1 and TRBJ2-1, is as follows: EADIYQTPRYLVIGTGKKITLECSQTMGHDKMYWYQQDPGMELHLIHYSYGVNSTEKGDLSSESTVSRIRTEHFPLTLESARPSHTSQYLCASSESYNEQFFGPGTRLTVL.

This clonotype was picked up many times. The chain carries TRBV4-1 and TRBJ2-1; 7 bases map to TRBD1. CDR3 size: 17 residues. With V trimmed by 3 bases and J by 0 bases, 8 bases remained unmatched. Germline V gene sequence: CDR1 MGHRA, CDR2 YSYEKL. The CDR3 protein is CASSHPGQASSYNEQFF. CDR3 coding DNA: TGCGCCAGCAGCCATCCCGGACAGGCCAGCTCCTACAATGAGCAGTTCTTC.

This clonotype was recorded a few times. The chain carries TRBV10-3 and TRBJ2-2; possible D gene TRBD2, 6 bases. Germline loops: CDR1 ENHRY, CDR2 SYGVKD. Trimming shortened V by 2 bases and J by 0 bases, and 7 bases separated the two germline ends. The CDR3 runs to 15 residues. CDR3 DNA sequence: TGTGCCATCAGTGAGACTAGCCCGAACACCGGGGAGCTGTTTTTT. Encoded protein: CAISETSPNTGELFF.

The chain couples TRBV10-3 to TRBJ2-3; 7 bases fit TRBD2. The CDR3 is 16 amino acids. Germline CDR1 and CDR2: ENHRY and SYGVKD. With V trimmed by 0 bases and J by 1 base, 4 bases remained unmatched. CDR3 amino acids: CAISESLAGGTDTQYF. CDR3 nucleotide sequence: TGTGCCATCAGTGAGTCCCTGGCGGGGGGCACAGATACGCAGTATTTT.

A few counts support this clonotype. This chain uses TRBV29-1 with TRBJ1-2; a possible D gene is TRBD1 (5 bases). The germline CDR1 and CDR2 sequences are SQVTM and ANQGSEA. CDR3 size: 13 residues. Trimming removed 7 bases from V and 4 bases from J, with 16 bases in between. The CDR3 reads CSAEQGIGYGYTF. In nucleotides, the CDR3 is TGCAGCGCCGAGCAGGGTATAGGCTATGGCTACACCTTC.

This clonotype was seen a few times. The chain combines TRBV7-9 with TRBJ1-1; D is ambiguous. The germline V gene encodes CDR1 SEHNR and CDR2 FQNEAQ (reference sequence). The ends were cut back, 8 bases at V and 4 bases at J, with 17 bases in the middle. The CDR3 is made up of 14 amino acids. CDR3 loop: CASQPASPSTEAFF. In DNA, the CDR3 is TGTGCCAGCCAACCCGCCAGCCCGAGCACTGAAGCTTTCTTT. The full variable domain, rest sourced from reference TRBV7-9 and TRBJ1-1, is DTGVSQNPRHKITKRGQNVTFRCDPISEHNRLYWYRQTLGQGPEFLTYFQNEAQLEKSRLLSDRFSAERPKGSFSTLEIQRTEQGDSAMYLCASQPASPSTEAFFGQGTRLTVV.

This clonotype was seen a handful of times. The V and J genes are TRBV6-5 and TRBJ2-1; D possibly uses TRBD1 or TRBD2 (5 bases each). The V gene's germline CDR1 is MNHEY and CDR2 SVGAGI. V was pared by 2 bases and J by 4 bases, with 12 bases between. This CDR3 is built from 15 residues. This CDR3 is CASSYRREYYNEQFF. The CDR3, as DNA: TGTGCCAGCAGTTACCGCAGGGAGTATTACAATGAGCAGTTCTTC.

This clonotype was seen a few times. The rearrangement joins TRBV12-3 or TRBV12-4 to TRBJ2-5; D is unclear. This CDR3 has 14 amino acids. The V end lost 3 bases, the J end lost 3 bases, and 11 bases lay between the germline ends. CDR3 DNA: TGTGCCAGCAGTTTTAACGGGCCCAAAGAGACCCAGTACTTC. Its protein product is CASSFNGPKETQYF.

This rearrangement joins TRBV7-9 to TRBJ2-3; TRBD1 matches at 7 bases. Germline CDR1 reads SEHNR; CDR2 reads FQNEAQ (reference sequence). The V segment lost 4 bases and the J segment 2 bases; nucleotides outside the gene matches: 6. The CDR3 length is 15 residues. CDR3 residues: CASSSGTADTDTQYF. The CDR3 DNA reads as TGTGCCAGCAGCTCCGGGACAGCTGACACAGATACGCAGTATTTT. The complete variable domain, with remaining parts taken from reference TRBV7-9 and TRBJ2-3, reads DTGVSQNPRHKITKRGQNVTFRCDPISEHNRLYWYRQTLGQGPEFLTYFQNEAQLEKSRLLSDRFSAERPKGSFSTLEIQRTEQGDSAMYLCASSSGTADTDTQYFGPGTRLTVL.

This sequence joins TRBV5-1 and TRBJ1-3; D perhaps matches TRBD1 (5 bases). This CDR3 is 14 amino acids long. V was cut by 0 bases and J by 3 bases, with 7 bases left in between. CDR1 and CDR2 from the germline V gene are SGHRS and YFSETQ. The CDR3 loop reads CASSLEGLGNTIYF. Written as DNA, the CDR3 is TGCGCCAGCAGCTTGGAGGGGCTTGGAAACACCATATATTTT.

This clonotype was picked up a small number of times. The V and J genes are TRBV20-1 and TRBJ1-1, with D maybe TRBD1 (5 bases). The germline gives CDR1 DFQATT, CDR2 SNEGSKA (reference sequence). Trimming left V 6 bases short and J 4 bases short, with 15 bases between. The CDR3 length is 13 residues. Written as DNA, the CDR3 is TGCAGTGCCGGAGATACAGGACTCACTGAAGCTTTCTTT. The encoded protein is CSAGDTGLTEAFF.

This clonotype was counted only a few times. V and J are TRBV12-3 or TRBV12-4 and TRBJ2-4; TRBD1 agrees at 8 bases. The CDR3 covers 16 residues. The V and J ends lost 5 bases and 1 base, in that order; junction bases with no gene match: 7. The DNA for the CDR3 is TGTGCCAGCAGTGAGACAGGGGCCCTGGCCAAAAACATTCAGTACTTC. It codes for CASSETGALAKNIQYF.

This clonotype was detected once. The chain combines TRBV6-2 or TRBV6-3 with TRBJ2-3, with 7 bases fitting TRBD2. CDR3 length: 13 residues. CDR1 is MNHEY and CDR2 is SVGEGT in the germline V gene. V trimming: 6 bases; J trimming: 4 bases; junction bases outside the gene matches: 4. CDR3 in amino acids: CASRRAGADTQYF. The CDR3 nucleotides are TGTGCCAGCAGAAGGGCGGGAGCAGATACGCAGTATTTT.

The CDR3 here is CAWSVWEGRYEQYF. The CDR3 nucleotides read TGTGCCTGGAGTGTGTGGGAGGGCCGGTACGAGCAGTACTTC. The chain employs TRBV30 and TRBJ2-7, with 7 nucleotides matching TRBD2. The CDR3 has 14 residues. V lost 0 bases and J lost 4; bases outside the gene matches: 6. Germline V gives CDR1 GTSNPN, CDR2 SVGIG (reference sequence).

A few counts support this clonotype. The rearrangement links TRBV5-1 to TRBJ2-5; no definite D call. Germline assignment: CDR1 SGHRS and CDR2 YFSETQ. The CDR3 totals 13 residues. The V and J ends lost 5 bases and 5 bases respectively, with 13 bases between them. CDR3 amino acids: CASRFAASETQYF. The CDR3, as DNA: TGCGCCAGCAGATTCGCAGCTTCGGAGACCCAGTACTTC.

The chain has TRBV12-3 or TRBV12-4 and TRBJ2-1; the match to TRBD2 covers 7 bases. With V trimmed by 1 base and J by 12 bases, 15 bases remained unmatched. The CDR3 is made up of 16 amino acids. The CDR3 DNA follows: TGTGCCAGCAGTTTAGGTGCGGGTAGCGGGCCGCAATTGCAGTTCTTC. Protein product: CASSLGAGSGPQLQFF.

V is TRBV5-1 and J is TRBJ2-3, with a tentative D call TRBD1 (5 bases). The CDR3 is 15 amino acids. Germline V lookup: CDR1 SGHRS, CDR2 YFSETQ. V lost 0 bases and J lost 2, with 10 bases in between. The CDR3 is CASSLADRVTDTQYF. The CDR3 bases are TGCGCCAGCAGCTTGGCCGACAGAGTCACAGATACGCAGTATTTT.

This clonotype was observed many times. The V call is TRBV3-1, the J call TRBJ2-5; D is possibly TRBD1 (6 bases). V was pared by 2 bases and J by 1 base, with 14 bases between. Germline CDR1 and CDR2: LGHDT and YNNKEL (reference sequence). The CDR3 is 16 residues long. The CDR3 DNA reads TGTGCCAGCAGCCAAAGATCTCCAGGGGCCCAAGAGACCCAGTACTTC. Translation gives CASSQRSPGAQETQYF.

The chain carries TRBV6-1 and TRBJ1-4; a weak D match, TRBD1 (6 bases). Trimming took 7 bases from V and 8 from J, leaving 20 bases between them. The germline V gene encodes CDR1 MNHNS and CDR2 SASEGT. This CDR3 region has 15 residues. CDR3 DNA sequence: TGTGCCAGCAATCCCTCGGAGGCAGGGGCGGAAAAACTGTTTTTT. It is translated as CASNPSEAGAEKLFF.

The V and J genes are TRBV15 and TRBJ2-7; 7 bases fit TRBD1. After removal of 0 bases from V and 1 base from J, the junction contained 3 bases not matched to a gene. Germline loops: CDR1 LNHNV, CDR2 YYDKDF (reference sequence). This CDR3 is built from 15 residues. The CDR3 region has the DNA TGTGCCACCAGCAGAGATCCCAGGGGGTCCTACGAGCAGTACTTC. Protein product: CATSRDPRGSYEQYF.

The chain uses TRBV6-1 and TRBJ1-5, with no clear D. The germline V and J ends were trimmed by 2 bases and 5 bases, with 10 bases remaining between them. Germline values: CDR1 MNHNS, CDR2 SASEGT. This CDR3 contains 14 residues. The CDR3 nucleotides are TGTGCCAGCAGTGAATCATTCACCTATCAGCCCCAGCATTTT. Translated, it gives CASSESFTYQPQHF.